These 5 T cell receptor beta chains were all obtained from the same sample, sequenced in a study of early T cells in non-severe SARS-CoV-2 infection. TCRdb processed the 5' RACE reads anew with MiXCR; each CDR3 protein has one entry. The sample comprises tens of thousands of distinct CDR3 sequences, 10% of which are singletons, and 8% to 8.5% rests with the top ten. Sequencing was performed on whole blood, taken at baseline. Receptor source: an adult who was a healthcare worker with PCR-confirmed SARS-CoV-2 infection or an uninfected control (not recorded which).

This clonotype was recorded many times. The rearrangement uses TRBV6-1 and TRBJ2-1; weak D call: TRBD1 (6 bases). The CDR3 is made up of 15 amino acids. CDR1 MNHNS and CDR2 SASEGT come from the germline V gene. V lost 4 bases and J 5 bases, leaving 15 bases between the germline ends. CDR3 DNA sequence: TGTGCCAGCAGTGTAGGACAGCTCCTCCACAATGAGCAGTTCTTC. Amino acids: CASSVGQLLHNEQFF.

This clonotype occurred a few times. CDR3 region: CSSRPGGIRTDTQYF. The CDR3 coding sequence is TGCAGTTCCAGGCCGGGCGGGATAAGGACAGATACGCAGTATTTT. V usage is TRBV20-1 and J usage is TRBJ2-3; tentative D call: TRBD2 (6 bases). Germline V gives CDR1 DFQATT, CDR2 SNEGSKA (reference sequence). The CDR3 extends over 15 amino acids. The germline V and J ends were trimmed by 8 bases and 3 bases, with 21 bases remaining between them.

This chain joins TRBV6-1 and TRBJ2-3, with 9 nucleotides matching TRBD1. The CDR3 runs 14 residues. The ends lost 2 bases at V and 6 bases at J; junction bases unmatched: 3. Germline V gene lookup returns CDR1 MNHNS and CDR2 SASEGT. The CDR3 region has the DNA TGTGCCAGCAGTGAATGGACAGGGGCGGATACGCAGTATTTT. Encoded protein: CASSEWTGADTQYF.

The table lists this clonotype with many counts. The J gene is TRBJ2-7, the V gene TRBV25-1; possibly TRBD2 for D (6 bases). The germline V gene has CDR1 MGHDK and CDR2 SYGVNS. This CDR3 comprises 16 residues. V was shortened by 6 bases and J by 1 base, with 19 bases between the two germline ends. CDR3 sequence reads: CASSTRDSRISYEQYF. CDR3 coding DNA: TGTGCCAGCAGCACCCGGGACTCCCGAATATCCTACGAGCAGTACTTC.

The sample holds many counts of this clonotype. This chain joins TRBV3-1 and TRBJ2-5; the D gene is possibly TRBD2 (6 bases). The CDR3 totals 16 residues. Per the germline V gene, CDR1 is LGHDT and CDR2 is YNNKEL (reference sequence). The ends were cut back, 1 base at V and 3 bases at J, with 15 bases in the middle. In DNA form, the CDR3 reads TGTGCCAGCAGCCAAGCGGGAGTCTATGGGGAAGAGACCCAGTACTTC. It encodes CASSQAGVYGEETQYF.